This TCR beta chain was recovered during a study of blood T cells in healthy people across ages. Study-level background: About one barcoded TCR beta cDNA was captured per two T cells.

The germline V and J ends were trimmed by 3 bases and 10 bases, with 15 bases remaining between them. CDR3 size: 13 residues. A second PCR of roughly 6 to 12 cycles used a sample-barcoded 5' primer and a J-beta primer mix. TCRdb re-called the 5' RACE reads through MiXCR, storing one row per CDR3 protein. The sample shows 1.5 million to 2 million distinct CDR3 sequences, about 39% of them seen only once. V gene TRBV12-3 or TRBV12-4 combines with J gene TRBJ1-1; D perhaps matches TRBD1 (5 bases). The TCR originated in a human donor in good health. Material for sequencing was blood. The DNA of the CDR3 is TGTGCCAGCAGTTTCCCTGGGACTGTGGGAGCTTTCTTT. It translates to CASSFPGTVGAFF.